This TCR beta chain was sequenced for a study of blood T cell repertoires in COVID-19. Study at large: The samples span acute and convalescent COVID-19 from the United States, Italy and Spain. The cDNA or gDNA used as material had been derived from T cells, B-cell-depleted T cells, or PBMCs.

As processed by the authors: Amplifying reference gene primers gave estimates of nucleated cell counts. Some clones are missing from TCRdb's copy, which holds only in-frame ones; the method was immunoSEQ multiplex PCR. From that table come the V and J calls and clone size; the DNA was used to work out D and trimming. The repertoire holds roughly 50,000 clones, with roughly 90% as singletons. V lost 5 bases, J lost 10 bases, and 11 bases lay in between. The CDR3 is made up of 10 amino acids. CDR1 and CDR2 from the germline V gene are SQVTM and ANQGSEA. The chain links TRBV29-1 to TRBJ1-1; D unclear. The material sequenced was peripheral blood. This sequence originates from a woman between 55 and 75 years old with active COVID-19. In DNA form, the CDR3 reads TGCAGCGTTAGGGCGGGGTTAGCTTTCTTT. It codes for CSVRAGLAFF.